This TCR beta chain was profiled in a study of T cell repertoires in cytomegalovirus infection. Overall study context: HLA-B-restricted CMV epitopes that are well studied were used alongside recently identified HLA-C-restricted ones. CMV infection and matching HLA type were both indicated by public TCR beta signatures.

Regarding this clonotype: Its cognate antigen is unknown.

TCRdb independently ran MiXCR on the reads; one entry per CDR3 protein. The data contain approximately 990,000 distinct CDR3 sequences, around a third of them singletons. This CDR3 spans 17 amino acids. J gave up 0 bases and V 2 bases, and 9 bases lay outside the gene matches. Germline V gene sequence: CDR1 SNHLY, CDR2 FYNNEI. Overall study findings and caveats: Dominating the ex vivo response were HLA-C-restricted CMV-specific TCR beta clonotypes. Cumulative public TCR beta family frequency identified CMV carriers with the relevant HLA.

The chain employs TRBV2 and TRBJ1-1, with 7 bases aligning to TRBD1. Sequencing was performed on cultured CD8+ T cells from PBMCs, taken from culture after CMV antigen stimulation. This receptor was taken from a human donor in good health (CMV status not recorded). Some clones in this sample may be carry-over from other donors' samples. This CDR3 reads CASSERGQSLMNTEAFF. Here the CDR3 DNA reads TGTGCCAGCAGTGAAAGGGGACAGAGCCTTATGAACACTGAAGCTTTCTTT. Supplemented by reference TRBV2 and TRBJ1-1, the full variable domain reads EPEVTQTPSHQVTQMGQEVILRCVPISNHLYFYWYRQILGQKVEFLVSFYNNEISEKSEIFDDQFSVERPDGSNFTLKIRSTKLEDSAMYFCASSERGQSLMNTEAFFGQGTRLTVV.